The following is a T cell receptor (beta chain) sequence with its context. The target antigen is unknown. This CDR3 has 15 residues. CDR1 and CDR2 (germline): SGHTA, FQGTGA. The V and J ends lost 2 bases and 2 bases respectively, with 11 bases between them. This sample is part of a study of beta chain features in type 1 diabetes. Every bit of the isolated RNA underwent reverse transcription, so sequencing read expressed TCRB transcripts. Approximately 3.5 million reads was the average for naive, central memory and regulatory T cell samples. Using immunoSEQ multiplex PCR, the repertoire was profiled, and TCRdb retains in-frame clones only, with some absent. In the table there are a few hundred thousand clones, less than 30% of which are singletons. A single heparinised draw of approximately 110 mL on average was taken per donor. Findings of the study overall: Although PCR might favor shorter templates, it would do so equally in patients and controls. Healthy donors had naive, central memory and Treg TCRB repertoires that appeared less similar than those seen among patients. Moderate yet significant TCRB CDR3 shortening was seen in Type 1 diabetes patients in all four CD4+ subsets.

The sample taken for sequencing was naive CD4+ T cells from blood. The sequence was obtained from a young woman with type 1 diabetes. The J gene is TRBJ2-3, the V gene TRBV7-3, with D possibly matching TRBD2 (6 bases). The CDR3 region is CASSLEASVTDTQYF. DNA of the CDR3: TGTGCCAGCAGCTTAGAAGCTAGCGTCACAGATACGCAGTATTTT.